This T cell receptor beta chain was identified in a study of response to subunit inactivated influenza vaccine. Findings of the study overall: Authors suggested seasonal influenza vaccinations each recruit few new T cells.

This clonotype has more than one count but fewer than ten. Its target is unknown. CDR1 and CDR2 (germline): SEHNR, FQNEAQ (reference sequence). Losses at the gene ends were 3 bases for V and 5 bases for J; bases not matched to a gene: 9. This CDR3 comprises 15 residues. One entry per CDR3 protein results from TCRdb running MiXCR on the RT-PCR reads. This table holds under 550,000 distinct CDR3 sequences, approximately 7.3% found once. The sequence was obtained from a man aged 50 to 75 who received an inactivated influenza vaccine. Source: PBMCs from blood, taken roughly 24 months after vaccination. The chain employs TRBV7-9 and TRBJ2-7, with 8 bases that match TRBD1. In DNA form, the CDR3 reads TGTGCCAGCAGCTTCTATCTGGCAGGGGGCGACGAGCAGTACTTC. Protein product: CASSFYLAGGDEQYF.